This TCR beta chain derives from a study of CD8 T cells in ankylosing spondylitis. TCRdb passed the 5' RACE reads through MiXCR, listing each CDR3 protein once. The repertoire consists of hundreds of thousands of distinct CDR3 sequences, with around 20% occurring once and the leading ten covering 3% to 4%. The CDR3 is 14 amino acids. Germline CDR1 SGHVS, CDR2 FQNEAQ. The V gene lost 3 bases and the J gene lost 7 bases, with 14 bases spanning the gap. The gene calls are TRBV7-8 and TRBJ2-3, with a tentative D call TRBD2 (5 bases). Material: blood, either unsorted or a sorted T cell fraction (not recorded which). The TCR was taken from a female donor with ankylosing spondylitis or in good health (not recorded which). The CDR3 DNA follows: TGTGCCAGCAGCTTCCGGACGGGGTCTTATACGCAGTATTTT. Translation: CASSFRTGSYTQYF.